A selection of T cell receptor beta chains follows, all from one sample in a study of blood T cells in healthy people across ages. TCRdb used MiXCR to reprocess the 5' RACE reads, holding one entry per CDR3 protein. There are 1.5 million to 2 million distinct CDR3 sequences in the sample; approximately 30% occur only once, and 7.7% lies in the top ten. The source material was blood. The source of these receptors is a woman between 25 and 40 years old in good health. Both conserved end residues are part of each CDR3. D genes are given only for firm matches. The size of a clone is reported for some rows only, either as once, few or many, or as a class for expanded clones.

>TRBD1|NA|TRBJ1-1|TRBV2
CASTKTGANTEAFF
TGTGCCAGCACCAAGACAGGGGCTAACACTGAAGCTTTCTTT
>NA|few|TRBJ2-1|TRBV9
CASSVDWVGGNEQFF
TGTGCCAGCAGCGTAGATTGGGTAGGTGGCAATGAGCAGTTCTTC
>NA|NA|TRBJ1-2|TRBV7-9
CASSLSPRGGYTF
TGTGCCAGCAGCCTATCCCCTAGGGGTGGCTACACCTTC
>NA|NA|TRBJ2-7|TRBV7-3
CASSNNQGLIDEQYF
TGTGCCAGCAGCAACAATCAGGGCCTAATCGACGAGCAGTACTTC
>NA|few|TRBJ1-1|TRBV10-1
CASSAAGNTEAFF
TGCGCCAGCAGTGCGGCAGGGAACACTGAAGCTTTCTTT
>NA|many|TRBJ2-1|TRBV2
CASRSGGEQFF
TGTGCCAGCAGGTCAGGAGGTGAGCAGTTCTTC
>TRBD1|NA|TRBJ1-2|TRBV12-3/TRBV12-4
CASREQGDGYTF
TGTGCCAGCAGGGAACAGGGGGACGGCTACACCTTC
>NA|few|TRBJ1-4|TRBV6-1
CASSEAGEKLFF
TGTGCCAGCAGTGAAGCGGGTGAAAAACTGTTTTTT
>TRBD2|once|TRBJ2-5|TRBV15
CATSMSGGAQETQYF
TGTGCCACCAGCATGAGCGGGGGGGCCCAAGAGACCCAGTACTTC
>NA|NA|TRBJ2-3|TRBV20-1
CSANGDLATQYF
TGCAGTGCTAATGGGGACCTGGCTACGCAGTATTTT